What follows are 32 T cell receptor beta chains derived from one specimen sequenced in a study of sequential checkpoint blockade in melanoma. Data came from immunoSEQ multiplex PCR; TCRdb stores just in-frame clones and leaves some out. The sample carries some 9,300 clones, roughly 74% recorded once. Indicated treatment: randomized to nivolumab then ipilimumab (arm A) or the reverse (arm B). The source material was CD8+ T cells sorted from blood (inferred from file names), sampled from a patient given nivolumab and ipilimumab in sequence. All receptors derive from a human donor with melanoma.

The CDR3 region is CASSSETGTSGNTIYF. The CDR3 DNA sequence: TGTGCCAGCAGCTCAGAGACAGGGACCTCTGGAAACACCATATATTTT. This rearrangement joins TRBV7-9 to TRBJ1-3; 7 bases map to TRBD1. Germline V gene sequence: CDR1 SEHNR, CDR2 FQNEAQ (reference sequence). The V segment lost 4 bases and the J segment 0 bases; nucleotides outside the gene matches: 6. There are 16 residues in the CDR3.

This clone came up once. This chain uses TRBV6-5 with TRBJ2-1, with 10 bases matching TRBD2. Germline CDR1 reads MNHEY; CDR2 reads SVGAGI. The J segment lost 3 bases and the V segment lost 4 bases, leaving 3 bases of the junction unmatched. The CDR3 extends over 15 amino acids. In DNA, the CDR3 is TGTGCCAGCAGTTTGGGACTAGCGAGCTACAATGAGCAGTTCTTC. It codes for CASSLGLASYNEQFF.

The V and J genes are TRBV19 and TRBJ2-7, with D maybe TRBD2 (6 bases). Germline CDR1 and CDR2: LNHDA and SQIVND (reference sequence). The length of the CDR3 is 12 residues. V lost 3 bases and J lost 5, with 8 bases in between. The CDR3 nucleotides are TGTGCCAGTAGTATCGGGGGAAACGAGCAGTACTTC. Encoded protein: CASSIGGNEQYF.

This clone was observed a handful of times. This chain uses TRBV4-2 with TRBJ1-5, with D maybe TRBD1 (6 bases). This CDR3 is built from 15 residues. The ends were cut back, 5 bases at V and 0 bases at J, with 11 bases in the middle. Germline V gene data show CDR1 as LGHNA and CDR2 as YNFKEQ. The CDR3 loop is CASSLGGYSNQPQHF. The CDR3 nucleotides read TGTGCCAGCAGCTTAGGGGGTTATAGCAATCAGCCCCAGCATTTT.

The chain is built from TRBV27 and TRBJ2-7, with 12 bases aligning to TRBD2. From germline, CDR1 is MNHEY and CDR2 SMNVEV (reference sequence). This CDR3 is 18 amino acids long. The V and J ends lost 5 bases and 3 bases, in that order; junction bases with no gene match: 14. CDR3 in DNA: TGTGCCAGCAGTCCCAGGACTAGCGGGGCCTTGGAAGGCTACGAGCAGTACTTC. It translates to CASSPRTSGALEGYEQYF.

This clone is labeled medium-sized (0.01 to 0.1%). CDR3 loop: CASSLVAGWEKLFF. The DNA for the CDR3 is TGTGCCAGCAGTTTAGTAGCAGGGTGGGAAAAACTGTTTTTT. The chain couples TRBV28 to TRBJ1-4; D is possibly TRBD1 (5 bases). In germline, CDR1 is MDHEN, CDR2 SYDVKM. The V end was cut by 2 bases, the J end by 8 bases, with 12 bases between. This CDR3 comprises 14 residues.

This chain connects TRBV7-2 to TRBJ2-7, with TRBD2 as a possible D gene (6 bases). The V end was cut by 1 base, the J end by 6 bases, with 13 bases between. Per germline, CDR1 SGHTA and CDR2 FQGNSA. This CDR3 region has 14 residues. CDR3 nucleotides: TGTGCCAGCAGCTTAGTCGTTGGAGGGGTCGAGCAGTACTTC. It translates to CASSLVVGGVEQYF.

Comments on this clone: The junction departs from germline at one end; a sequencing error may be responsible. The V gene is TRBV7-7, the J gene TRBJ2-2, with 7 bases identical to TRBD1. The CDR3 sequence is 15 residues long. Germline assignment: CDR1 SSHAT and CDR2 FNYEAQ (reference sequence). The CDR3 region is CASSARDRNTGELFF. CDR3 DNA: TGTGCTAGCAGCGCCCGGGACAGAAACACCGGGGAGCTGTTTTTT.

The J gene is TRBJ2-7, the V gene TRBV19; TRBD1 is a possible D gene (6 bases). CDR3 length: 15 residues. The germline V gene encodes CDR1 LNHDA and CDR2 SQIVND (reference sequence). The V end lost 0 bases, the J end lost 2 bases, and 11 bases lay between the germline ends. Written as DNA, the CDR3 is TGTGCCAGTAGTATAGACAGGGGAGAAACCTACGAGCAGTACTTC. It translates to CASSIDRGETYEQYF.

The chain employs TRBV27 and TRBJ2-7; 9 bases map to TRBD1. Per germline, CDR1 MNHEY and CDR2 SMNVEV (reference sequence). This CDR3 is built from 14 residues. V shed 1 base, J shed 4 bases, and the junction held 2 bases outside the gene matches. The CDR3 nucleotides read TGTGCCAGCAGTTTATTGGGACAGGGTTACGAGCAGTACTTC. Its protein product is CASSLLGQGYEQYF.

CDR3 in DNA: TGTGCCAGCAGCTTACTAGCGGGAGTGTCATACGAGCAGTACTTC. Protein: CASSLLAGVSYEQYF. V is TRBV7-3 and J is TRBJ2-7, with 10 bases that match TRBD2. The CDR3 runs to 15 residues. Trimming at V came to 2 bases and at J to 4 bases, leaving 5 bases not matched to a gene. The germline V gene has CDR1 SGHTA and CDR2 FQGTGA.

The genes are TRBV29-1 and TRBJ1-2; unclear D gene. Looked up from germline, CDR1 is SQVTM and CDR2 is ANQGSEA. There are 13 residues in the CDR3. Trimming left V 7 bases short and J 4 bases short, with 16 bases between. The CDR3 here is CSGGEGSGYGYTF. The CDR3 nucleotides are TGCAGCGGGGGTGAGGGTTCTGGCTATGGCTACACCTTC.

This chain links TRBV18 with TRBJ1-1; D perhaps matches TRBD1 (6 bases). CDR3 length equals 12 residues. Per germline, CDR1 KGHSH and CDR2 LQKENI. Deletions cut 3 bases from V and 8 bases from J, with 10 bases between. CDR3 in amino acids: CASSPPGQEAFF. The CDR3 nucleotides read TGTGCCAGCTCACCCCCGGGACAAGAAGCTTTCTTT.

The rearrangement joins TRBV9 to TRBJ2-1; the D gene is possibly TRBD2 (6 bases). CDR1 and CDR2 (germline): SGDLS, YYNGEE. The ends were cut back, 4 bases at V and 1 base at J, with 15 bases in the middle. CDR3 length: 16 residues. The CDR3 protein is CASSSPTRGSYNEQFF. In nucleotides, the CDR3 is TGTGCCAGCAGCTCCCCGACTAGAGGATCCTACAATGAGCAGTTCTTC.

This chain links TRBV5-6 with TRBJ1-2; D possibly corresponds to TRBD1 (5 bases). The CDR3 is 15 residues long. Germline CDR1 reads SGHDT; CDR2 reads YYEEEE. V lost 0 bases, J lost 5 bases, and 14 bases lay in between. CDR3 DNA: TGTGCCAGCAGCTTGGCGGCAGCCCCAGGGTATGGCTACACCTTC. This codes for CASSLAAAPGYGYTF.

The CDR3 spells CSVEGWGDSSGNTIYF. CDR3 DNA: TGCAGCGTTGAAGGTTGGGGGGATAGCTCTGGAAACACCATATATTTT. The rearrangement links TRBV29-1 to TRBJ1-3, with a possible D match to TRBD1 (5 bases). The CDR3 is made up of 16 amino acids. Germline CDR1 SQVTM, CDR2 ANQGSEA. V dropped 1 base and J dropped 0 bases, with 13 bases sitting between them.

This clone was seen a few times. The rearrangement uses TRBV7-9 and TRBJ1-2, with 7 positions matching TRBD1. The CDR3 consists of 14 residues. Germline CDR1 is SEHNR and CDR2 is FQNEAQ (reference sequence). Unmatched junction bases numbered 8, after V lost 5 bases and J lost 5 bases. This CDR3 is CASSQRDSLYGYTF. The DNA for the CDR3 is TGTGCCAGCAGCCAACGGGACAGCTTATATGGCTACACCTTC.

The gene calls are TRBV5-6 and TRBJ2-7; D may be TRBD2 (7 bases). V gave up 2 bases and J gave up 4 bases, with 19 bases separating them. Germline V lookup: CDR1 SGHDT, CDR2 YYEEEE. The CDR3 contains 16 residues. CDR3 loop: CASSFGGGGHLYEQYF. The CDR3 DNA reads as TGTGCCAGCAGCTTTGGTGGGGGGGGCCATTTATACGAGCAGTACTTC.

This clone occurred a few times. This chain connects TRBV6-6 to TRBJ1-2; D gene ambiguous. With 11 bases removed from V and 4 bases from J, the gap between germline ends came to 14 bases. The CDR3 extends over 12 amino acids. The germline CDR1 and CDR2 sequences are MNHNY and SVGAGI (reference sequence). The CDR3 bases are TGTGCCCTCGGGGTTCCAGGCTATGGCTACACCTTC. Translated: CALGVPGYGYTF.

The rearrangement links TRBV7-8 to TRBJ1-1; D perhaps matches TRBD1 (5 bases). The CDR3 is 14 residues long. The germline CDR1 and CDR2 sequences are SGHVS and FQNEAQ. Trimming cost V 5 bases and J 0 bases, with 10 bases left between them. The CDR3 nucleotides are TGTGCCAGCAGCCCAGGGATCATGAACACTGAAGCTTTCTTT. Translated: CASSPGIMNTEAFF.

This clone has a handful of counts. This chain joins TRBV7-2 and TRBJ1-4; weak D call: TRBD1 (6 bases). CDR3 length: 14 amino acids. Germline V gene lookup returns CDR1 SGHTA and CDR2 FQGNSA. Trimming shortened V by 4 bases and J by 8 bases, and 14 bases separated the two germline ends. The CDR3 DNA reads as TGTGCCAGCAGCTGGACAGTAGGTGTCGAAAAACTGTTTTTT. It encodes CASSWTVGVEKLFF.

The CDR3 sequence is CASSLAVIAGGPLDEQFF. CDR3 bases: TGTGCCAGCAGCTTAGCGGTAATAGCGGGAGGGCCGCTCGATGAGCAGTTCTTC. This chain connects TRBV7-8 to TRBJ2-1; 11 bases agree with TRBD2. With 0 bases clipped from V and 8 bases from J, the junction kept 12 bases outside the gene matches. Germline CDR1 is SGHVS and CDR2 is FQNEAQ. The CDR3 runs 18 residues.

The chain has TRBV11-2 and TRBJ1-2; D ambiguous. V lost 3 bases, J lost 4 bases, and 12 bases lay in between. Germline values: CDR1 SGHAT, CDR2 FQNNGV. The CDR3 sequence is 14 residues long. CDR3 residues: CASSLGPGAYGYTF. The DNA for the CDR3 is TGTGCCAGCAGCTTGGGCCCGGGAGCCTATGGCTACACCTTC.

The rearrangement uses TRBV18 and TRBJ2-3; TRBD2 matches 13 bases. The CDR3 spans 17 residues. The trim removed 4 bases at V and 1 base at J, leaving 5 bases unmatched. The germline CDR1 and CDR2 sequences are KGHSH and LQKENI. In nucleotides, the CDR3 is TGTGCCAGCTCACAAGGGACTAGCGGGATTGGCACAGATACGCAGTATTTT. Translating it yields CASSQGTSGIGTDTQYF.

This rearrangement joins TRBV28 to TRBJ1-1, with 7 bases identical to TRBD1. The CDR3 contains 15 residues. Germline-derived CDR1 and CDR2 are MDHEN and SYDVKM. With 3 bases clipped from V and 4 bases from J, the junction kept 8 bases outside the gene matches. The CDR3 DNA is TGTGCCAGCAGTTTGACAGGGTGGGGAATCACTGAAGCTTTCTTT. This gives the protein CASSLTGWGITEAFF.

This chain uses TRBV25-1 with TRBJ1-4, with D perhaps matching TRBD1 (6 bases). Trimming pared 4 bases from V and 3 bases from J, leaving 9 bases between. Looked up from germline, CDR1 is MGHDK and CDR2 is SYGVNS. The CDR3 has 14 amino acids. In DNA, the CDR3 is TGTGCCAGCAGTGGCAGGGGAGCTAATGAAAAACTGTTTTTT. The encoded protein is CASSGRGANEKLFF.

The V gene is TRBV27, the J gene TRBJ2-7; the D gene is possibly TRBD2 (6 bases). This CDR3 region has 14 residues. CDR1 and CDR2 from the germline V gene are MNHEY and SMNVEV (reference sequence). V lost 5 bases to trimming and J lost 6 bases, with 17 bases between them. The CDR3 region is CASSPGTHLSEQYF. CDR3 nucleotide sequence: TGTGCCAGCAGTCCCGGGACTCATCTCTCCGAGCAGTACTTC.

The rearrangement joins TRBV27 to TRBJ1-2, with a weak D call TRBD1 (5 bases). V was cut by 0 bases and J by 8 bases, with 19 bases left in between. Per the germline V gene, CDR1 is MNHEY and CDR2 is SMNVEV (reference sequence). The CDR3 covers 16 residues. Here the CDR3 reads CASSLSQGAANWGYTF. CDR3 sequence (DNA): TGTGCCAGCAGTTTATCTCAGGGTGCAGCGAATTGGGGCTACACCTTC.

The chain combines TRBV30 with TRBJ1-1; maybe TRBD1 (5 bases). The CDR3 is 15 amino acids. V lost 0 bases, J lost 0 bases, and 11 bases lay in between. Per the germline V gene, CDR1 is GTSNPN and CDR2 is SVGIG (reference sequence). The CDR3 loop reads CAWSVRDSLNTEAFF. CDR3 DNA sequence: TGTGCCTGGAGTGTACGCGACAGCTTGAACACTGAAGCTTTCTTT.

The CDR3 protein is CASSFGQGDEQYF. CDR3 bases: TGTGCCAGCAGCTTCGGACAGGGCGACGAGCAGTACTTC. The V and J genes are TRBV11-2 and TRBJ2-7, with TRBD1 matching over 8 bases. Germline CDR1 reads SGHAT; CDR2 reads FQNNGV. V was pared by 3 bases and J by 5 bases, with 3 bases of the junction left unmatched. The CDR3 contains 13 residues. Full variable domain (rest looked up from reference TRBV11-2 and TRBJ2-7): EAGVAQSPRYKIIEKRQSVAFWCNPISGHATLYWYQQILGQGPKLLIQFQNNGVVDDSQLPKDRFSAERLKGVDSTLKIQPAKLEDSAVYLCASSFGQGDEQYFGPGTRLTVT.

The rearrangement joins TRBV28 to TRBJ1-1, with D perhaps TRBD1 (5 bases). The CDR3 runs 16 residues. Trimming pared 6 bases from V and 0 bases from J, leaving 17 bases between. CDR1 is MDHEN and CDR2 is SYDVKM in the germline V gene. The CDR3 DNA is TGTGCCAGCAGCCTGACCCCCGACAGAATGAACACTGAAGCTTTCTTT. Its translation: CASSLTPDRMNTEAFF.

The CDR3 region has the DNA TGTGCCAGCAGCTTATGGGGCCCCTTAACAGGGAACGGTGAAGCTTTCTTT. Its translation is CASSLWGPLTGNGEAFF. The chain employs TRBV7-8 and TRBJ1-1; tentatively, D is TRBD1 (6 bases). Germline lookup yields CDR1 SGHVS and CDR2 FQNEAQ. CDR3 size: 17 residues. V was pared by 2 bases and J by 7 bases, with 23 bases between.